Described below is a single TCR beta chain sequence and its context. The data belong to a study of beta chain features in type 1 diabetes. Sampling consisted of one heparinised blood draw per donor, averaging roughly 100 mL. The study reverse transcribed the entire isolated RNA, so it sequenced expressed TCRB transcripts. Stem cell-like memory T cell samples were sequenced, and they averaged about 920,000 reads. The method was immunoSEQ multiplex PCR; TCRdb's version includes in-frame clones alone and lacks a portion of them. The table has about 110,000 clones, almost 40% seen once. Trimming shortened V by 2 bases and J by 4 bases, and 18 bases separated the two germline ends. The V gene's germline CDR1 is SQVTM and CDR2 ANQGSEA. The CDR3 contains 16 residues.

Input material: stem cell memory CD4+ T cells from blood. The V gene is TRBV29-1, the J gene TRBJ2-1; a possible D gene is TRBD2 (6 bases). The receptor was isolated from a woman aged 18-29 years in good health. The CDR3 sequence is CSVEPMGGAVYNEQFF. Here the CDR3 DNA reads TGCAGCGTTGAACCCATGGGCGGGGCCGTTTACAATGAGCAGTTCTTC.